Here is one T cell receptor (beta chain) with its context. This sample was included in a study of blood T cell repertoires in COVID-19. Per the original data handling: Reference gene primer amplification yielded estimated nucleated cell counts. Here immunoSEQ multiplex PCR was the method, and the copy in TCRdb shows in-frame clones only, minus some. The V and J calls and clone size come from that table; D and trimming were worked out from the DNA. Among about 68,000 clones listed, 83% were seen once. Germline V gene sequence: CDR1 MDHEN, CDR2 SYDVKM. The CDR3 length is 15 residues. The V end lost 5 bases, the J end lost 9 bases, and 17 bases lay between the germline ends.

The sequenced sample was peripheral blood. This TCR came from a man older than 75 with acute or convalescent COVID-19. The V and J genes are TRBV28 and TRBJ1-6; no firm D call. In DNA form, the CDR3 reads TGTGCCAGCAGTCGCCTCGTAGCTGCGGGTTCACCCCTCCACTTT. It translates to CASSRLVAAGSPLHF.